The subject of this entry is one TCR beta chain. Its cognate antigen is unknown. This sample is drawn from a study of vaccination effects on CD4 cells after COVID-19. Study-wide findings and caveats: The study, lacking early post-infection timepoints, had few convalescent patients.

TCRdb's copy holds only in-frame clones and misses some; the assay was immunoSEQ multiplex PCR. The table includes under 85,000 clones, 60% to 80% detected once. Germline loops: CDR1 LNHDA, CDR2 SQIVND (reference sequence). The CDR3 covers 14 residues. The V end lost 4 bases, the J end lost 4 bases, and 13 bases lay between the germline ends. ViraFEST expansion of antigen-specific CD4+ T cells with viral peptide pools preceded sequencing. After around ten days in culture, the CD4+ T cells were isolated. Either the mRNA-1273 or the BNT162b2 vaccine was given to participants as two doses. This specimen consisted of CD4+ T cells from PBMCs cultured with HCoV-OC43 spike peptides, obtained after COVID-19 vaccination. Subset specified: HCoV-OC43 spike overlapping peptide pool stimulation. This sequence originates from a human donor who received a COVID-19 vaccine. The V gene is TRBV19, the J gene TRBJ1-2; D gene uncertain. The CDR3 nucleotides read TGTGCCAGTAGTACGAAAACCGGGGTCTATGGCTACACCTTC. Translation gives CASSTKTGVYGYTF.